This T cell receptor beta chain was observed in a study of blood T cells in healthy people across ages. Regarding the study as a whole: Strong correlation was found linking TCR beta diversity to naive T cell percentage. PBMC samples, being unsorted, prevented any conclusive comparison of naive and antigen-experienced cells.

Germline CDR1 is SGHTA and CDR2 is FQGNSA. The CDR3 sequence is 16 residues long. Together with a sample-barcoded 5' primer, a J-beta primer mix was included in a second PCR lasting about 7 to 11 cycles. From the 5' RACE reads, TCRdb called clonotypes with MiXCR, one entry per CDR3 protein. The sample carries 1.5 million to 2 million distinct CDR3 sequences, roughly 49% recorded once. The sample holds one count of this clonotype. The antigen is undetermined. One end of the junction fails to match germline, which may point to a read error. The clonotype comes from a woman aged 40 to 50 in good health. The sequenced sample consisted of blood. The V and J genes are TRBV7-2 and TRBJ2-1; D ambiguous. For the CDR3, the DNA is TGTGCCAGCAGCTTAGCGCGCGTCCTCTCCTACAATGAGCAGTTTTTC. This translates into CASSLARVLSYNEQFF.